The clone carrying this TCR beta chain was detected once. Its antigen is not identified. The repertoire was sequenced with immunoSEQ multiplex PCR; TCRdb's copy has only in-frame clones and lacks some. Found here are some 130,000 clones, around 80% of them singletons; the top ten hold roughly 30%. V was clipped by 5 bases and J by 4 bases, with 20 bases between them. This CDR3 is 16 amino acids long. Germline lookup yields CDR1 WNHNN and CDR2 SYGVQD (reference sequence). The sample comes from a study of cytomegalovirus exposure and HLA in healthy donors. Study information: The use of the same platform for the 120 or so validation repertoires and the 666 first-cohort repertoires was reported by a later analysis.

Points from the study as a whole: Three chains tied to CMV proved CMV antigen-specific in vitro. The tendency of first-cohort TCR clusters to co-occur in the 120 validation repertoires was the finding of a later analysis.

The V and J genes are TRBV10-1 and TRBJ1-1, with D possibly matching TRBD1 (6 bases). The material sequenced was PBMCs. This clonotype originated in a man in his thirties or forties in good health and CMV-seropositive. The CDR3 DNA follows: TGCGCCAGCAGTTCTCTTAGGTCAGGGGATAGCACTGAAGCTTTCTTT. This codes for CASSSLRSGDSTEAFF.